This T cell receptor beta chain was recorded in a study of blood T cell repertoires in COVID-19. Study-wide background: Samples taken during acute and convalescent COVID-19 were collected in the United States, Italy and Spain.

Produced via immunoSEQ multiplex PCR; TCRdb's table is partial and in-frame only. The data contain 85,000 to 100,000 clones, approximately 79% of them singletons. Germline CDR1 reads SGHTA; CDR2 reads FQGNSA. V was shortened by 3 bases and J by 0 bases, with 6 bases between the two germline ends. This CDR3 is 14 amino acids long. This clone was counted a few times. This TCR derives from a woman aged 80 or over with active or convalescent COVID-19. V and J are TRBV7-2 and TRBJ2-1; D gene ambiguous. The sample taken for sequencing was peripheral blood. CDR3 nucleotides: TGTGCCAGCAGCTTGGGCAGCTCCTACAATGAGCAGTTCTTC. Translating it yields CASSLGSSYNEQFF.